The rows below give T cell receptor beta chains drawn from one sample of a study of blood T cell repertoires in COVID-19. Assay: immunoSEQ multiplex PCR; the TCRdb copy retains only in-frame clones and omits some. The sample has tens of thousands of clones, roughly four fifths seen once; the top ten hold more than 1%. Sequenced sample: peripheral blood. Receptors originate from a woman older than 75 with acute or convalescent COVID-19. CDR3s include the opening cysteine and the closing phenylalanine or tryptophan. The D gene is left open where the match is weak. A row's size may be missing; if present it is once, few, many or a size class.

cdr3_aa cdr3_nt v_call clone_size d_call j_call
CASSLFSRQKAFF TGTGCCAGCAGCTTATTTAGCCGGCAGAAGGCTTTCTTT TRBV11-2 . . TRBJ1-1
CASSPAGGNHYGYTF TGTGCCAGCTCACCCGCGGGAGGGAACCACTATGGCTACACCTTC TRBV18 . . TRBJ1-2
CASSQNRRINEKLFF TGTGCCAGCAGCCAAAACCGGCGGATTAATGAAAAACTGTTTTTT TRBV6-6 . . TRBJ1-4
CASSPANSNQPQHF TGTGCCAGCTCACCGGCAAACAGCAATCAGCCCCAGCATTTT TRBV18 . . TRBJ1-5
CASSLVTYEQYF TGTGCCAGCAGTCTAGTGACCTACGAGCAGTACTTC TRBV2 . . TRBJ2-7
CASSYTYYNEQFF TGTGCCAGCAGTTACACCTATTACAATGAGCAGTTCTTC TRBV6-2/TRBV6-3 . . TRBJ2-1
CASSQGQVAGYTF TGTGCCAGCAGCCAAGGACAGGTAGCTGGCTACACCTTC TRBV14 . . TRBJ1-2
CASSPPVSGRETQYF TGTGCCAGCTCACCACCAGTATCAGGGCGGGAGACCCAGTACTTC TRBV18 . . TRBJ2-5
CASTREGQLNEKLFF TGTGCCAGTACTAGAGAGGGACAGTTAAATGAAAAACTGTTTTTT TRBV19 . TRBD1 TRBJ1-4
CASSESRGLMNTEAFF TGTGCCAGCAGTGAGTCTAGGGGGCTTATGAACACTGAAGCTTTCTTT TRBV2 few TRBD1 TRBJ1-1
CASSTWTQPAQHF TGTGCCAGTAGTACGTGGACACAACCGGCCCAGCATTTT TRBV19 few . TRBJ1-5
CASSYSTGGGYEQYF TGTGCCAGCAGTTATTCGACAGGGGGCGGGTACGAGCAGTACTTC TRBV6-5 . TRBD1 TRBJ2-7
CASGTFTNTGELFF TGTGCCAGTGGGACTTTTACGAACACCGGGGAGCTGTTTTTT TRBV7-3 few . TRBJ2-2
CASSLDRPPTSYSNQPQHF TGTGCCAGCAGCTTAGATCGGCCACCTACTAGCTATAGCAATCAGCCCCAGCATTTT TRBV11-3 . . TRBJ1-5
CASSGRRGNTEAFF TGTGCCAGCAGTGGGCGTAGGGGGAACACTGAAGCTTTCTTT TRBV2 few . TRBJ1-1
CASSPGIFYGYTF TGTGCCAGCAGCCCCGGTATCTTCTATGGCTACACCTTC TRBV14 . . TRBJ1-2
CASTPLRPSTDTQYF TGTGCCAGCACCCCGCTGCGGCCTAGCACAGATACGCAGTATTTT TRBV6-5 . . TRBJ2-3
CASSPTSGPSDTQYF TGTGCCAGCAGCCCTACTAGCGGTCCCTCAGATACGCAGTATTTT TRBV3-1/TRBV3-2 . TRBD2 TRBJ2-3
CASSLRTGGDTQYF TGTGCCAGTAGCCTTCGGACGGGAGGAGATACGCAGTATTTT TRBV19 . TRBD2 TRBJ2-3
CASSRGRGYTF TGTGCCAGCAGTCGAGGCCGGGGCTACACCTTC TRBV28 once . TRBJ1-2